Sequencing of this T cell receptor (beta chain) was carried out in a study of cytomegalovirus exposure and HLA in healthy donors. Study conclusions and caveats: It was reported that the classifier diagnosed cytomegalovirus status with high specificity and sensitivity in both the original and validation cohorts.

In its sample, this clone was seen a few times. Its antigen is unknown. Trimming cost V 6 bases and J 3 bases, with 14 bases left between them. The germline gives CDR1 MDHEN, CDR2 SYDVKM. This CDR3 has 14 residues. Clones were read by immunoSEQ multiplex PCR, and TCRdb kept only the in-frame ones, dropping some. The top ten hold less than 5.5% of the sample, which has just under 150,000 clones, 87% seen once. This sequence originates from a young man in good health and CMV-seropositive. Source material: PBMCs. The J gene is TRBJ1-2, the V gene TRBV28; the D gene is possibly TRBD1 (5 bases). CDR3 in DNA: TGTGCCAGCAGGTCTCGACAGCCCTACTATGGCTACACCTTC. It yields the protein CASRSRQPYYGYTF.